Given below is one T cell receptor (beta chain) in context. Its specificity is not known. The sample is drawn from a study of cytomegalovirus exposure and HLA in healthy donors. Study findings and constraints: The authors excluded some V segments, including TRBV6-2 and TRBV6-3, as indistinguishable. In all likelihood, a cluster of highly shared sequence variants was a sequencing artifact. What a later analysis showed was that several of the most significant clusters appeared linked to common viral pathogens.

Per the germline V gene, CDR1 is MDHEN and CDR2 is SYDVKM. The CDR3 extends over 15 amino acids. V trimming: 3 bases; J trimming: 8 bases; junction bases outside the gene matches: 12. PCR primers comprised 60 Vbeta and 13 Jbeta primers. Sequencing used immunoSEQ multiplex PCR; TCRdb keeps in-frame clones, though not all of them. Of under 250,000 clones detected, 85% appear once; the ten largest clones hold under 3%. The V call is TRBV28, the J call TRBJ1-2, with 7 positions matching TRBD1. The receptor comes from a woman aged 45 to 65 in good health and CMV-seronegative. Material for sequencing was PBMCs. CDR3 region: CASSLPPPQGEGYTF. Written as DNA, the CDR3 is TGTGCCAGCAGTTTGCCTCCCCCCCAGGGGGAAGGCTACACCTTC.